One T cell receptor (beta chain) is described in this entry. The data originate from a study of blood T cell repertoires in COVID-19. In the original analysis: By means of reference gene primer amplification, nucleated cell counts were estimated. Some clones are missing from TCRdb's copy, which holds only in-frame ones; the method was immunoSEQ multiplex PCR. The DNA gave D and trimming, while V, J and clone size come from that table. Among roughly 56,000 clones listed, about 86% were seen once. Germline CDR1 is SGHDT and CDR2 is YYEEEE. CDR3 length: 14 residues. Between the trimmed V and J ends, which lost 0 bases and 4 bases, there was a span of 10 bases.

Sequenced material: peripheral blood. The sequence came from a human donor in a cohort sampled during active COVID-19. The chain joins TRBV5-6 to TRBJ1-2, with D possibly TRBD1 on 5 matching bases. The CDR3 coding sequence is TGTGCCAGCAGCTTGGGGCTTCAGGGCTATGGCTACACCTTC. Translation gives CASSLGLQGYGYTF.